These 16 T cell receptor beta chains came from one sample sequenced in a study of blood T cell repertoires in COVID-19 (TCRdb year 2020). Libraries came from the immunoSEQ multiplex PCR assay. The table comes from immuneACCESS by way of TCRdb, which keeps in-frame sequences with V and J called. Part of the clones is missing from these tables; in studies checked, under half for an unresolved V gene and the rest for unknown reasons. This sample gives 200,000 to 250,000 clones in total; approximately 86% of them show up just once. Clones ranked in the top ten supply 3% to 4% of the sample. What was sequenced was peripheral blood. These receptors all stem from a woman at least 80 years old with acute or convalescent COVID-19.

The chain links TRBV9 to TRBJ1-3; 7 bases are shared with TRBD1. The CDR3 runs 16 residues. J was trimmed by 2 bases and V by 4 bases; bases with no gene match: 9. Looked up from germline, CDR1 is SGDLS and CDR2 is YYNGEE. The CDR3: CASSPRQGLTGNTIYF. The DNA of the CDR3 is TGTGCCAGCAGCCCTAGACAGGGTTTGACTGGAAACACCATATATTTT.

The chain employs TRBV19 and TRBJ1-4; no reliable D call. Trimming cost V 7 bases and J 1 base, with 13 bases left between them. CDR3 length: 15 amino acids. Germline CDR1 LNHDA, CDR2 SQIVND (reference sequence). CDR3 region: CASKREWGTNEKLFF. The CDR3 DNA reads as TGTGCCAGTAAGAGGGAATGGGGAACTAATGAAAAACTGTTTTTT.

This clone occurred a few times. This chain joins TRBV28 and TRBJ1-2; a possible D gene is TRBD1 (6 bases). The CDR3 consists of 11 residues. With 6 bases removed from V and 10 bases from J, the gap between germline ends came to 12 bases. Germline V gene data show CDR1 as MDHEN and CDR2 as SYDVKM. In DNA form, the CDR3 reads TGTGCCAGCAGATACAGGGATTTCTACACCTTC. Translated: CASRYRDFYTF.

The genes are TRBV9 and TRBJ2-2, with 8 positions matching TRBD1. The CDR3 covers 15 residues. The germline gives CDR1 SGDLS, CDR2 YYNGEE. The V segment lost 3 bases and the J segment 5 bases; nucleotides outside the gene matches: 6. The CDR3 DNA follows: TGTGCCAGCAGCGCGGACAGGGCCGATACCGGGGAGCTGTTTTTT. It translates to CASSADRADTGELFF.

This chain uses TRBV5-4 with TRBJ1-4; 8 bases fit TRBD1. V dropped 0 bases and J dropped 1; count of bases not matched to a gene: 5. Germline V gives CDR1 SGHNT, CDR2 YYREEE (reference sequence). This CDR3 has 17 residues. The CDR3 nucleotides are TGTGCCAGCAGCTTGGGGACAGGGTCAGGAACTAATGAAAAACTGTTTTTT. Translating it yields CASSLGTGSGTNEKLFF. Combining the CDR3 with reference TRBV5-4 and TRBJ1-4 gives the whole variable domain ETGVTQSPTHLIKTRGQQVTLRCSSQSGHNTVSWYQQALGQGPQFIFQYYREEENGRGNFPPRFSGLQFPNYSSELNVNALELDDSALYLCASSLGTGSGTNEKLFFGSGTQLSVL.

The CDR3 nucleotides read TGCGCCAGCAGCTTGGGGGCCACATATGGCTACACCTTC. Its protein is CASSLGATYGYTF. The chain combines TRBV5-1 with TRBJ1-2, with no clear D. The CDR3 has 13 residues. CDR1 and CDR2 (germline): SGHRS, YFSETQ. V dropped 0 bases and J dropped 5 bases, with 8 bases sitting between them.

The chain joins TRBV12-3 or TRBV12-4 to TRBJ2-1; D may be TRBD2 (5 bases). V gave up 5 bases and J gave up 9 bases, with 11 bases separating them. The CDR3 consists of 12 residues. The DNA of the CDR3 is TGTGCCAGCAGTGTCGGGGTCGGTGAGCAGTTCTTC. It translates to CASSVGVGEQFF.

The chain carries TRBV11-2 and TRBJ1-1; D is undetermined. Trimming removed 3 bases from V and 1 base from J, with 9 bases in between. The CDR3 extends over 14 amino acids. Germline V CDR1 and CDR2: SGHAT, FQNNGV. The CDR3 is CASSFGRKNTEAFF. CDR3 DNA sequence: TGTGCCAGCAGCTTCGGTCGAAAGAACACTGAAGCTTTCTTT.

This clone has a count of ten or more. The V and J genes are TRBV4-2 and TRBJ2-5; 9 positions match TRBD2. Germline lookup yields CDR1 LGHNA and CDR2 YNFKEQ. The CDR3 is 17 amino acids. V gave up 3 bases and J gave up 2 bases; unmatched junction bases: 10. The CDR3 loop is CASSQGASGASQETQYF. CDR3 coding DNA: TGTGCCAGCAGCCAGGGTGCTAGCGGGGCATCTCAAGAGACCCAGTACTTC.

V is TRBV7-9 and J is TRBJ1-1; D is perhaps TRBD1 (6 bases). V was cut by 11 bases and J by 2 bases, with 15 bases left in between. This CDR3 contains 13 residues. Germline assignment: CDR1 SEHNR and CDR2 FQNEAQ (reference sequence). This CDR3 is CAVRTDFNTEAFF. The CDR3 DNA sequence: TGTGCCGTCCGGACAGACTTTAACACTGAAGCTTTCTTT.

In its sample, this clone was seen once. The rearrangement links TRBV4-1 to TRBJ1-3; D unresolved. The CDR3 extends over 16 amino acids. Trimming removed 0 bases at V and 0 bases at J, with 9 bases between. Germline V gene data show CDR1 as MGHRA and CDR2 as YSYEKL. CDR3 sequence: CASSQERFYSGNTIYF. The CDR3 DNA sequence: TGCGCCAGCAGCCAAGAGCGGTTTTACTCTGGAAACACCATATATTTT.

V and J are TRBV19 and TRBJ2-1; tentatively, D is TRBD2 (6 bases). CDR1 and CDR2 from the germline V gene are LNHDA and SQIVND (reference sequence). Trimming left V 10 bases short and J 9 bases short, with 19 bases between. The CDR3 spans 13 residues. The CDR3 nucleotides are TGTGCCATTCCGGGACGGACTACCCTTGAGCAGTTCTTC. Its translation is CAIPGRTTLEQFF.

This rearrangement joins TRBV28 to TRBJ1-4; TRBD1 aligns across 7 bases. Germline CDR1 and CDR2: MDHEN and SYDVKM. The CDR3 covers 17 residues. The V gene end was trimmed by 3 bases and the J gene end by 8 bases; junction bases not matched to a gene: 15. This chain's CDR3 is CASSLPYTTGATEKLFF. CDR3 bases: TGTGCCAGCAGTTTGCCCTACACCACAGGGGCGACCGAAAAACTGTTTTTT.

The CDR3 DNA is TGTGCCAGCAGCTTAGGGGCGGGGGGTACCTACAATGAGCAGTTCTTC. Protein sequence: CASSLGAGGTYNEQFF. This chain uses TRBV11-2 with TRBJ2-1, with TRBD2 matching over 8 bases. Germline V gives CDR1 SGHAT, CDR2 FQNNGV. V was pared by 1 base and J by 2 bases, with 4 bases of the junction left unmatched. The CDR3 has 16 amino acids.

This clone is a singleton in its sample. The gene calls are TRBV9 and TRBJ2-2, with D possibly being TRBD1 (6 bases). Germline V gene sequence: CDR1 SGDLS, CDR2 YYNGEE. The CDR3 totals 15 residues. V dropped 3 bases and J dropped 4 bases, with 13 bases sitting between them. CDR3 amino acids: CASSAKTGFTGELFF. The CDR3 nucleotides read TGTGCCAGCAGCGCCAAAACAGGGTTCACCGGGGAGCTGTTTTTT.

This sequence joins TRBV5-6 and TRBJ1-2; no clear D. The CDR3 totals 13 residues. V lost 5 bases and J lost 2, with 10 bases in between. The germline V gene has CDR1 SGHDT and CDR2 YYEEEE. This chain's CDR3 is CASSTGLNYGYTF. CDR3 nucleotides: TGTGCCAGCAGTACCGGACTAAACTATGGCTACACCTTC.